One and the same sample provided the 28 T cell receptor beta chains below, sequenced in a study of shared clonotypes between healthy human individuals (dated by TCRdb to the early 2020s). The library was prepared using the immunoSEQ multiplex PCR assay. Sourced from immuneACCESS, this table was stored by TCRdb with only in-frame sequences that have V and J called. A share of the clones is absent; for the studies checked, an unresolved V gene accounts for under half, and the remainder has no known explanation. This sample is represented by fewer than 400,000 clones; 74% of them were singletons. The leading ten clones occupy approximately 10% of the sample. The material sequenced was memory CD4+ T cells sorted from blood. The cell subset or site label on this specimen signifies: CD45RA-negative fraction. The receptor set was obtained from a man aged 30 to 45 in good health.

V and J are TRBV7-9 and TRBJ1-5; 8 bases line up with TRBD1. CDR3 length equals 15 residues. From germline, CDR1 is SEHNR and CDR2 FQNEAQ (reference sequence). Trimming at V came to 3 bases and at J to 5 bases, leaving 6 bases not matched to a gene. Here the CDR3 reads CASSFTDREDQPQHF. In DNA form, the CDR3 reads TGTGCCAGCAGCTTTACGGACAGGGAGGATCAGCCCCAGCATTTT.

The rearrangement uses TRBV10-3 and TRBJ2-3; D perhaps matches TRBD2 (5 bases). Germline lookup yields CDR1 ENHRY and CDR2 SYGVKD. Trimming took 3 bases from V and 4 from J, leaving 14 bases between them. The CDR3 loop spans 15 amino acids. In DNA, the CDR3 is TGTGCCATCAGTGATGGGAGCGGCGGCCCAGATACGCAGTATTTT. This encodes CAISDGSGGPDTQYF.

The chain recombines TRBV5-1 with TRBJ2-1; TRBD1 agrees at 12 bases. The CDR3 extends over 15 amino acids. Losses at the gene ends were 4 bases for V and 7 bases for J; bases not matched to a gene: 6. In germline, CDR1 is SGHRS, CDR2 YFSETQ. The CDR3 spells CASSKGQGAGNEQFF. The DNA for the CDR3 is TGCGCCAGCAGCAAGGGACAGGGGGCTGGAAATGAGCAGTTCTTC.

The rearrangement joins TRBV7-9 to TRBJ1-3, with D possibly TRBD1 on 6 matching bases. The CDR3 has 14 residues. The ends were cut back, 3 bases at V and 5 bases at J, with 11 bases in the middle. From germline, CDR1 is SEHNR and CDR2 FQNEAQ (reference sequence). The CDR3 loop is CASSFTGGRNTIYF. The CDR3 DNA reads as TGTGCCAGCAGCTTCACGGGGGGCAGAAACACCATATATTTT.

Turning to this clone: The same CDR3 can be traced to other DNA sequences in this sample. The chain has TRBV5-5 and TRBJ2-1; no clear D gene. V was trimmed by 0 bases and J by 0 bases, leaving 7 bases between them. Germline CDR1 and CDR2: SGHKS and YYEKEE (reference sequence). The CDR3 runs 15 residues. The CDR3: CASSLVASSYNEQFF. CDR3 DNA: TGTGCCAGCAGCTTGGTTGCGAGCTCCTACAATGAGCAGTTCTTC.

V gene TRBV14 combines with J gene TRBJ1-6; no reliable D call. Between the trimmed V and J ends, which lost 2 bases and 10 bases, there was a span of 9 bases. The length of the CDR3 is 13 residues. Germline V gene sequence: CDR1 SGHDN, CDR2 FVKESK. CDR3 loop: CASSQLLQSPLHF. As DNA, the CDR3 is TGTGCCAGCAGCCAACTGTTACAGTCACCCCTCCACTTT.

The count of this clone is one. This chain joins TRBV6-6 and TRBJ2-7, with TRBD2 identical over 8 bases. Germline V gene sequence: CDR1 MNHNY, CDR2 SVGAGI (reference sequence). The CDR3 is made up of 12 amino acids. Trimming cost V 10 bases and J 2 bases; bases outside gene matches: 4. The CDR3 coding sequence is TGTGCCACACGGGGGGGACCCTACGAGCAGTACTTC. Its protein is CATRGGPYEQYF.

The chain couples TRBV5-6 to TRBJ1-2; the match to TRBD1 covers 7 bases. CDR3 length equals 16 residues. Germline CDR1 reads SGHDT; CDR2 reads YYEEEE. Germline trimming cut 4 bases from V and 7 bases from J; bases unmatched to any gene: 16. The CDR3 spells CASSTHRLTGSVGYTF. CDR3 nucleotide sequence: TGTGCCAGCAGCACCCACCGATTGACAGGGTCGGTTGGCTACACCTTC.

This clone was seen a handful of times. CDR3 residues: CASSPRTGFGAEAFF. As DNA, the CDR3 is TGTGCCAGCAGTCCGAGAACGGGGTTTGGCGCTGAAGCTTTCTTT. This chain uses TRBV5-5 with TRBJ1-1; the D is unclear. Germline V CDR1 and CDR2: SGHKS, YYEKEE (reference sequence). CDR3 length equals 15 residues. Trimming took off 5 bases at V and 6 bases at J, with 20 bases between the two ends.

The genes are TRBV9 and TRBJ2-2, with 8 bases fitting TRBD2. Germline V gives CDR1 SGDLS, CDR2 YYNGEE. With 0 bases clipped from V and 7 bases from J, the junction kept 2 bases outside the gene matches. The CDR3 extends over 14 amino acids. The CDR3 sequence is CASSVELADGELFF. CDR3 sequence (DNA): TGTGCCAGCAGCGTAGAACTAGCGGACGGGGAGCTGTTTTTT.

The rearrangement links TRBV6-6 to TRBJ2-2; TRBD2 matches 11 bases. This CDR3 contains 15 residues. V dropped 2 bases and J dropped 5; count of bases not matched to a gene: 1. Germline V gene lookup returns CDR1 MNHNY and CDR2 SVGAGI (reference sequence). Here the CDR3 reads CASSYGTSGTGELFF. The CDR3 DNA reads TGTGCCAGCAGTTACGGGACTAGCGGTACCGGGGAGCTGTTTTTT.

The V call is TRBV7-9, the J call TRBJ2-1; D is unresolved. Germline lookup yields CDR1 SEHNR and CDR2 FQNEAQ (reference sequence). CDR3 length equals 11 residues. V dropped 7 bases and J dropped 9 bases, with 10 bases sitting between them. The CDR3 region is CASTRMGEQFF. The DNA of the CDR3 is TGTGCCAGCACCCGGATGGGTGAGCAGTTCTTC.

CDR3 region: CASSHPRLAESNEQFF. The CDR3, as DNA: TGTGCCAGCAGCCACCCCAGACTAGCGGAGAGTAATGAGCAGTTCTTC. This chain joins TRBV7-9 and TRBJ2-1, with TRBD2 matching 9 bases. Per the germline V gene, CDR1 is SEHNR and CDR2 is FQNEAQ (reference sequence). This CDR3 has 16 residues. V dropped 5 bases and J dropped 7; count of bases not matched to a gene: 12.

CDR3 DNA: TGTGCCAGTAGTATAGGTCGACAGGCAGAAGCTTTCTTT. Translation: CASSIGRQAEAFF. The chain employs TRBV19 and TRBJ1-1, with D tentatively TRBD1 (6 bases). Germline V gene sequence: CDR1 LNHDA, CDR2 SQIVND (reference sequence). The CDR3 runs to 13 residues. V lost 1 base and J lost 8, with 11 bases in between.

The rearrangement uses TRBV5-4 and TRBJ2-5, with 9 bases matching TRBD2. V was clipped by 4 bases and J by 7 bases; unmatched bases: 20. Germline-derived CDR1 and CDR2 are SGHNT and YYREEE (reference sequence). CDR3 length equals 18 residues. The CDR3 loop is CASSHPSSGTGGSRTQYF. CDR3 in DNA: TGTGCCAGCAGCCACCCCTCTAGCGGGACCGGGGGCTCACGGACCCAGTACTTC.

This clone showed up just a few times. This chain links TRBV19 with TRBJ2-3; 9 bases match TRBD1. Trimming removed 9 bases from V and 0 bases from J; junction bases left unmatched: 10. Germline values: CDR1 LNHDA, CDR2 SQIVND (reference sequence). CDR3 length: 16 amino acids. CDR3 sequence (DNA): TGTGCCAGAGCTTCACGGACAGGGGTTAGCACAGATACGCAGTATTTT. Protein product: CARASRTGVSTDTQYF.

The rearrangement links TRBV18 to TRBJ2-3; D unclear. Germline V gene lookup returns CDR1 KGHSH and CDR2 LQKENI. This CDR3 has 13 amino acids. V was trimmed by 8 bases and J by 3 bases, leaving 12 bases between them. CDR3 sequence: CASVTTPTDTQYF. The DNA for the CDR3 is TGTGCCAGCGTCACTACACCTACAGATACGCAGTATTTT.

The J gene is TRBJ2-5, the V gene TRBV19; D not certain. Looked up from germline, CDR1 is LNHDA and CDR2 is SQIVND (reference sequence). The CDR3 runs to 13 residues. The V end lost 3 bases, the J end lost 3 bases, and 8 bases lay between the germline ends. CDR3 loop: CASSIDWEETQYF. CDR3 in DNA: TGTGCCAGTAGTATTGACTGGGAAGAGACCCAGTACTTC.

The chain employs TRBV7-9 and TRBJ2-7, with unresolved D. The germline CDR1 and CDR2 sequences are SEHNR and FQNEAQ (reference sequence). Trimming shortened V by 5 bases and J by 3 bases, and 11 bases separated the two germline ends. This CDR3 is 13 amino acids long. In DNA, the CDR3 is TGTGCCAGCAGCCTAGACGGTGGCTACGAGCAGTACTTC. Residues: CASSLDGGYEQYF.

V and J are TRBV6-5 and TRBJ2-5; unclear D gene. CDR1 MNHEY and CDR2 SVGAGI come from the germline V gene. CDR3 size: 12 residues. Trimming stripped 4 bases from V and 5 bases from J, with 8 bases between. The CDR3 here is CASSSVGETQYF. CDR3 sequence (DNA): TGTGCCAGCAGTTCGGTAGGGGAGACCCAGTACTTC.

The J gene is TRBJ1-2, the V gene TRBV6-5; possibly TRBD1 for D (5 bases). The CDR3 sequence is 13 residues long. Between the trimmed V and J ends, which lost 4 bases and 7 bases, there was a span of 13 bases. CDR1 and CDR2 (germline): MNHEY, SVGAGI. CDR3 DNA sequence: TGTGCCAGCAGTTCTTCCCGGGACGGTGGCTACACCTTC. This codes for CASSSSRDGGYTF.

This sequence joins TRBV28 and TRBJ1-2; the D gene is possibly TRBD1 (6 bases). The CDR3 has 16 amino acids. Germline V gene sequence: CDR1 MDHEN, CDR2 SYDVKM. V lost 5 bases and J 3 bases, leaving 19 bases between the germline ends. CDR3 loop: CASSPTAGVSYYGYTF. CDR3 in DNA: TGTGCCAGCAGTCCAACTGCAGGGGTTTCATACTATGGCTACACCTTC.

The chain employs TRBV7-6 and TRBJ2-1; possible D gene TRBD2, 6 bases. V was cut by 2 bases and J by 8 bases, with 16 bases left in between. Germline V gives CDR1 SGHVS, CDR2 FNYEAQ. This CDR3 comprises 15 residues. The CDR3 is CASSLKIREMDEQFF. In DNA form, the CDR3 reads TGTGCCAGCAGCTTAAAGATTCGGGAGATGGATGAGCAGTTCTTC.

The chain joins TRBV29-1 to TRBJ2-7; TRBD1 agrees at 8 bases. V lost 4 bases to trimming and J lost 6 bases; unmatched junction nucleotides: 11. The CDR3 length is 14 residues. CDR1 and CDR2 from the germline V gene are SQVTM and ANQGSEA. The DNA for the CDR3 is TGCAGCGTTGTACGCCAATCCGGGACAGGCGAGCAGTACTTC. Translation: CSVVRQSGTGEQYF.

The rearrangement joins TRBV14 to TRBJ1-5, with unresolved D. Germline values: CDR1 SGHDN, CDR2 FVKESK. The V gene lost 3 bases and the J gene lost 2 bases, with 8 bases spanning the gap. The CDR3 is 14 amino acids. CDR3 in amino acids: CASSQGMGNQPQHF. CDR3 bases: TGTGCCAGCAGCCAGGGGATGGGCAATCAGCCCCAGCATTTT. The full variable domain, its missing parts supplied by reference TRBV14 and TRBJ1-5, is EAGVTQFPSHSVIEKGQTVTLRCDPISGHDNLYWYRRVMGKEIKFLLHFVKESKQDESGMPNNRFLAERTGGTYSTLKVQPAELEDSGVYFCASSQGMGNQPQHFGDGTRLSIL.

The chain links TRBV29-1 to TRBJ1-1, with D possibly matching TRBD1 (6 bases). CDR1 is SQVTM, CDR2 ANQGSEA, per germline. Trimming took 3 bases from V and 5 from J, leaving 13 bases between them. This CDR3 comprises 13 residues. CDR3: CSVEGALRTEAFF. CDR3 nucleotides: TGCAGCGTTGAGGGGGCTCTTAGGACTGAAGCTTTCTTT.

This rearrangement joins TRBV19 to TRBJ2-1; 7 positions agree with TRBD2. The ends lost 5 bases at V and 7 bases at J; junction bases unmatched: 20. The CDR3 runs 18 residues. Germline V lookup: CDR1 LNHDA, CDR2 SQIVND (reference sequence). The CDR3 coding sequence is TGTGCCAGTAGTCAGGCTAGCGGACGGACCAATGGTTGGAATGAGCAGTTCTTC. Amino acid sequence: CASSQASGRTNGWNEQFF.

The rearrangement joins TRBV10-3 to TRBJ2-1, with D perhaps TRBD2 (5 bases). Trimming stripped 10 bases from V and 0 bases from J, with 13 bases between. Germline CDR1 ENHRY, CDR2 SYGVKD. This CDR3 is built from 14 residues. The CDR3 loop is CATQPGSSYNEQFF. The CDR3 coding sequence is TGTGCCACCCAACCTGGGAGCTCCTACAATGAGCAGTTCTTC.